This is a list of T cell receptor beta chains from one sample in a study of regulatory T cells in long-lasting Graves disease. TCRdb itself ran the multiplex PCR reads through MiXCR, one entry per CDR3 protein. Seen here are about 400,000 distinct CDR3 sequences, about 16% observed once, and the top ten hold about a fifth. The sequenced sample was peripheral blood mononuclear cells (PBMCs), obtained at new diagnosis, from a patient treated with antithyroid drugs. The receptors come from a female donor with Graves disease. The CDR3 runs from the conserved cysteine through the conserved F or W. The order of the fields is CDR3 protein, J gene, V gene.

CDR3: CAIKQGTEAFF
J: TRBJ1-1
V: TRBV19

CDR3: CASSTIAFSYNEQFF
J: TRBJ2-1
V: TRBV9

CDR3: CASSYRDGYNQPQHF
J: TRBJ1-5
V: TRBV6-5

CDR3: CASSLDERRGPPYEQYF
J: .
V: TRBV28

CDR3: CASSLGGAEPQHF
J: TRBJ1-5
V: TRBV5-1

CDR3: CASSPGLANQETQYF
J: TRBJ2-5
V: TRBV7-3

CDR3: CASSLVVRGELFF
J: TRBJ2-2
V: TRBV7-2

CDR3: CASSFSSGGAYNEQFF
J: TRBJ2-1
V: TRBV7-6

CDR3: CASSQDTQTFEETQYF
J: TRBJ2-5
V: TRBV4-2

CDR3: CASSGQGPDTQYF
J: TRBJ2-3
V: TRBV10-2

CDR3: CASSSGGVTDPYEQYF
J: TRBJ2-7
V: TRBV7-2

CDR3: CASSRDGYSMNTEAFF
J: TRBJ1-1
V: TRBV27

CDR3: CASTKIVGSRERLFF
J: TRBJ1-4
V: TRBV7-2

CDR3: CASTTSPPEAFF
J: TRBJ1-1
V: TRBV28

CDR3: CSARDRSNYGYTF
J: TRBJ1-2
V: TRBV20-1

CDR3: CATSIMALGAPDTQYF
J: TRBJ2-3
V: TRBV15

CDR3: CAISEEDRGDTEAFF
J: TRBJ1-1
V: TRBV10-3

CDR3: CASSITGGSYNEQFF
J: TRBJ2-1
V: TRBV19

CDR3: CASSLGLGGRTDTQYF
J: TRBJ2-3
V: TRBV7-2

CDR3: CASSQPAASGVRDTQYF
J: TRBJ2-3
V: TRBV4-1

CDR3: CASSSPGDRETQYF
J: TRBJ2-5
V: TRBV7-2

CDR3: CASSFGGASEQFF
J: TRBJ2-1
V: TRBV11-3

CDR3: CASSWDVPNTGELFF
J: TRBJ2-2
V: TRBV19

CDR3: CSVDLETQYF
J: TRBJ2-5
V: TRBV29-1

CDR3: CASLTARRPNEQFF
J: TRBJ2-1
V: TRBV18

CDR3: CASSLYPPNGYTF
J: TRBJ1-2
V: TRBV27

CDR3: CASSQLRGRLAGLAYEQYF
J: TRBJ2-7
V: TRBV13

CDR3: CATSSGRAGYEQYF
J: TRBJ2-7
V: TRBV6-2/TRBV6-3

CDR3: CASSSFLAASSYNEQFF
J: TRBJ2-1
V: TRBV27

CDR3: CASSFIAGNGYEQYF
J: TRBJ2-7
V: TRBV5-1

CDR3: CSVRQGDYGYTF
J: TRBJ1-2
V: TRBV29-1

CDR3: CSARLASSYEQYF
J: TRBJ2-7
V: TRBV20-1

CDR3: CASSAGPHGGEAQYF
J: TRBJ2-5
V: TRBV7-9

CDR3: CSVRTGSSYNSPLHF
J: TRBJ1-6
V: TRBV29-1

CDR3: CASSLSVGGTVNTEAFF
J: TRBJ1-1
V: TRBV28

CDR3: CASSVGLAGGEQFF
J: TRBJ2-1
V: TRBV9

CDR3: CATSERTGAGNTIYF
J: TRBJ1-3
V: TRBV24-1

CDR3: CASSPDSWHRGNQPQHF
J: TRBJ1-5
V: TRBV19

CDR3: CASSLVSGGSGANVLTF
J: TRBJ2-6
V: TRBV11-2

CDR3: CASSEALRFLGTEAFF
J: TRBJ1-1
V: TRBV2

CDR3: CASSLDRAGEKLFF
J: TRBJ1-4
V: TRBV7-2

CDR3: CASSYLDRDEQYF
J: TRBJ2-7
V: TRBV6-9

CDR3: CASSRWLGEGRADTQYF
J: TRBJ2-3
V: TRBV4-3

CDR3: CASSLGLSLGADTQYF
J: TRBJ2-3
V: TRBV13

CDR3: CASSLSGGARVETQYF
J: TRBJ2-5
V: TRBV5-1

CDR3: CASSGGRLGEQYF
J: TRBJ2-7
V: TRBV27

CDR3: CASSSYLGVSSYNEQFF
J: TRBJ2-1
V: TRBV7-6

CDR3: CSAYGSGRAGETQYF
J: .
V: TRBV20-1

CDR3: CASSHGLGNTIYF
J: TRBJ1-3
V: TRBV3-1

CDR3: CASSNEVGKNTF
J: TRBJ1-2
V: TRBV6-1

CDR3: CSATGTDEETQYF
J: .
V: TRBV20-1

CDR3: CASSSTGTGGEQETQYF
J: TRBJ2-5
V: TRBV11-1

CDR3: CASSLGDAGRGTEAFF
J: TRBJ1-1
V: TRBV5-1

CDR3: CASSMNRRTSGNNEQFF
J: TRBJ2-1
V: TRBV4-1

CDR3: CASSPRPWEKLFF
J: TRBJ1-4
V: TRBV27